The subject of this entry is one T cell receptor (beta chain). The clone's antigen remains unknown. No much larger clone is present one base from it, and per-base qualities are unavailable. One collaborating source in Seattle enrolled patients during active infection and followed them longitudinally through the course of disease. Collaborating institutions collected whole blood in K2EDTA tubes following their own protocols. For TCRbeta analysis, collaborators shipped samples in one of three forms: frozen whole blood, isolated PBMCs, or DNA extracted from either of those sample types. TCRbeta CDR3 regions were amplified from genomic DNA by means of the immunoSEQ Assay, a bias-controlled multiplex PCR. The authors' pipeline ran thus. The number of nucleated cells in each sample was estimated by amplification of reference gene primers within the assay. Sequence reads were collapsed and filtered to measure the absolute abundance of every unique TCRbeta CDR3 rearrangement. For each sample, productive Simpson clonality was calculated by taking the square root of Simpson's diversity index across productive rearrangements. TCRdb stores this immuneACCESS table with in-frame sequences only. Part of the clones is absent; in the studies checked, under half of the shortfall reflects unresolved V genes, and no reason is known for the rest. For V, J and clone size, that table is used; D and trimming come from the DNA. The sample includes around 270,000 clones, with around 82% observed a single time. The leading ten clones occupy more than 15% of the sample.

The data belong to a study of blood T cell repertoires in COVID-19 (dated by TCRdb to between 2020 and 2021). In the study overall: Samples covering the acute and convalescent phases of COVID-19 were provided by collaborators in the United States, Italy and Spain. The material from the prospective study consisted of cDNA or gDNA derived from T cells, B-cell-depleted T cells, or PBMCs. The dataset comprised deeply sampled blood TCRbeta repertoires from subjects exposed to, actively infected with, or recovered from COVID-19. The repertoires were released in a freely available public database intended as a resource for research on the immune response to SARS-CoV-2. The samples were drawn from two sources: the first 160 participants of the ongoing ImmuneRACE study, and 1,200 or so subjects contributed by 6 global collaborators. The sample metadata nearly always contained a de-identified subject ID, COVID-19 status, age in years and sex. Where available, HLA class I and class II types were taken from metadata supplied by the sample provider and were not determined by assay-based typing. The study at large found these results: How much clinical and demographic metadata was included differed by source and by participant, and the metadata was provided uncurated.

The germline V gene (reference sequence) sets CDR1 to GTSNPN and CDR2 to SVGIG. V gives up 7 bases and J gives up 8 bases, and the segment between their germline ends measures 23 bases. The CDR3 numbers 14 residues from cysteine through phenylalanine. Left in the record is the CDR3 DNA by itself, 42 bases read in frame from the first base. The source material was peripheral blood. The chain is made from TRBV30 and TRBJ1-2, with TRBD1 as a weak D call on 6 bases. The receptor was isolated from a person between 65 and 80 years old with COVID-19, enrolled during active disease. This receptor has the CDR3 CAFVQGISSRGYTF. The DNA reads TGTGCCTTCGTGCAGGGGATAAGCTCCAGAGGCTACACCTTC.